The 22 T cell receptor beta chains below were found in one sample sequenced in a study of T-cell memory formation after mild COVID-19. TCRdb re-analysed the 5' RACE reads in MiXCR, keeping a single row per CDR3 protein. The sample carries 550,000 to 600,000 distinct CDR3 sequences, roughly 20% recorded once. Material for sequencing was PBMCs or a T cell subset sorted from them (not recorded which). These receptors all stem from an adult woman who had mild COVID-19 (a few samples of this study predate the infection). Cell type and time point are not known.

The chain links TRBV7-3 to TRBJ2-5; possibly TRBD2 for D (6 bases). Trimming took 5 bases from V and 0 from J, leaving 13 bases between them. Germline loops: CDR1 SGHTA, CDR2 FQGTGA. The CDR3 covers 15 residues. The DNA of the CDR3 is TGTGCCAGCAGCCCATATGGCGGGAACCAAGAGACCCAGTACTTC. As protein: CASSPYGGNQETQYF.

The chain carries TRBV5-6 and TRBJ2-3, with D perhaps given as TRBD1 or TRBD2 (5 bases each). Germline assignment: CDR1 SGHDT and CDR2 YYEEEE. CDR3 length: 15 residues. Trimming took 2 bases from V and 2 from J, leaving 12 bases between them. The CDR3 sequence: CASSLADTVTDTQYF. CDR3 DNA sequence: TGTGCCAGCAGCTTAGCGGACACCGTCACAGATACGCAGTATTTT.

The CDR3 loop is CASSEGQGVDEQFF. The CDR3 DNA follows: TGTGCCAGCAGTGAAGGCCAGGGTGTAGATGAGCAGTTCTTC. The J gene is TRBJ2-1, the V gene TRBV6-4; a weak D match, TRBD1 (5 bases). The CDR3 extends over 14 amino acids. Deletions cut 3 bases from V and 8 bases from J, with 14 bases between. Germline V lookup: CDR1 MRHNA, CDR2 SNTAGT.

In the case of this clonotype: A read error is possible here, since a much larger clone lies one base away. The chain has TRBV7-6 and TRBJ2-1, with 11 positions matching TRBD2. CDR1 and CDR2 (germline): SGHVS, FNYEAQ. CDR3 length: 17 residues. J was trimmed by 5 bases and V by 1 base; bases with no gene match: 7. The CDR3 protein is CASSLELAGGENNEQFF. The CDR3 DNA sequence: TGTGCCAGCAGCTTAGAATTAGCGGGAGGGGAAAACAATGAGCAGTTCTTC.

This clonotype was recorded many times. This chain uses TRBV3-1 with TRBJ2-2; D remains ambiguous. The CDR3 is 15 residues long. V was shortened by 10 bases and J by 0 bases, with 15 bases between the two germline ends. The germline CDR1 and CDR2 sequences are LGHDT and YNNKEL (reference sequence). The CDR3 sequence is CATTPASTNTGELFF. The CDR3 nucleotides read TGTGCCACCACACCAGCGAGTACGAACACCGGGGAGCTGTTTTTT.

This clonotype came up many times. The chain recombines TRBV4-1 with TRBJ2-7, with D unresolved. Germline-derived CDR1 and CDR2 are MGHRA and YSYEKL. The CDR3 contains 13 residues. Trimming pared 1 base from V and 3 bases from J, leaving 7 bases between. CDR3 region: CASSQASSYEQYF. DNA for the CDR3: TGCGCCAGCAGCCAAGCCTCGAGCTACGAGCAGTACTTC.

The chain carries TRBV7-9 and TRBJ1-1, with D perhaps matching TRBD1 (6 bases). Trimming left V 2 bases short and J 11 bases short, with 33 bases between. From germline, CDR1 is SEHNR and CDR2 FQNEAQ (reference sequence). This CDR3 spans 19 amino acids. The CDR3 sequence is CASSLSSKVVHGQFDVAFF. The DNA for the CDR3 is TGTGCCAGCAGCTTAAGTTCTAAGGTAGTCCACGGACAGTTTGACGTGGCTTTCTTT.

This clonotype has just a few counts. The rearrangement uses TRBV6-5 and TRBJ2-1, with 11 positions matching TRBD1. The CDR3 is made up of 15 amino acids. Germline trimming cut 2 bases from V and 7 bases from J; bases unmatched to any gene: 4. Germline V gives CDR1 MNHEY, CDR2 SVGAGI. The CDR3 bases are TGTGCCAGCAGTTACCGGGACAGGGGGGTGAATGAGCAGTTCTTC. Amino acids: CASSYRDRGVNEQFF.

This clonotype was counted a few times. J is TRBJ2-7 and V is TRBV29-1; 7 bases map to TRBD2. The V and J ends lost 4 bases and 3 bases, in that order; junction bases with no gene match: 6. The CDR3 spans 13 residues. The germline gives CDR1 SQVTM, CDR2 ANQGSEA. CDR3 DNA sequence: TGCAGCGTTGGAGCGTCGGGGGGCTACGAGCAGTACTTC. Its protein product is CSVGASGGYEQYF.

This clonotype showed up just a few times. The rearrangement joins TRBV7-6 to TRBJ2-1; D might be TRBD1 (5 bases). Trimming cost V 1 base and J 7 bases, with 17 bases left between them. CDR3 length equals 16 residues. From germline, CDR1 is SGHVS and CDR2 FNYEAQ. The CDR3 protein is CASSLVAGRLLNEQFF. CDR3 nucleotides: TGTGCCAGCAGCTTAGTGGCAGGGCGGTTATTGAATGAGCAGTTCTTC. Together with reference TRBV7-6 and TRBJ2-1, the CDR3 gives the full variable domain: GAGVSQSPRYKVTKRGQDVALRCDPISGHVSLYWYRQALGQGPEFLTYFNYEAQQDKSGLPNDRFSAERPEGSISTLTIQRTEQRDSAMYRCASSLVAGRLLNEQFFGPGTRLTVL.

This clonotype occurred a few times. The rearrangement joins TRBV7-9 to TRBJ2-7; D remains unclear. Trimming pared 1 base from V and 7 bases from J, leaving 5 bases between. The CDR3 spans 11 residues. In germline, CDR1 is SEHNR, CDR2 FQNEAQ (reference sequence). The CDR3 sequence: CASSLVHEQYF. The CDR3 nucleotides are TGTGCCAGCAGCTTAGTTCATGAGCAGTACTTC.

The chain uses TRBV3-1 and TRBJ1-4; no clear D. V lost 4 bases to trimming and J lost 0 bases, with 15 bases between them. CDR3 length: 17 amino acids. CDR1 LGHDT and CDR2 YNNKEL come from the germline V gene (reference sequence). In DNA form, the CDR3 reads TGTGCCAGCAGCCCGTCTAGCTTAAGGGCAACTAATGAAAAACTGTTTTTT. Its translation: CASSPSSLRATNEKLFF.

This clonotype was found a few times. V is TRBV15 and J is TRBJ2-5; 7 bases agree with TRBD1. V lost 1 base, J lost 2 bases, and 13 bases stayed unmatched. CDR1 is LNHNV and CDR2 is YYDKDF in the germline V gene (reference sequence). The CDR3 contains 18 residues. CDR3 sequence (DNA): TGTGCCACCAGCAGAGGAGGGTACCCGGGACAGCCTCAAGAGACCCAGTACTTC. Translating gives CATSRGGYPGQPQETQYF.

In its sample, this clonotype was seen a few times. This chain links TRBV29-1 with TRBJ2-3, with 9 bases matching TRBD2. This CDR3 comprises 19 residues. Germline V gene data show CDR1 as SQVTM and CDR2 as ANQGSEA. V dropped 3 bases and J dropped 1; count of bases not matched to a gene: 17. CDR3 bases: TGCAGCGTTGAGCGAGGATCGAGCGGGGGGCTTGGTGGCACAGATACGCAGTATTTT. Translation gives CSVERGSSGGLGGTDTQYF.

This clonotype was counted only a few times. CDR3 coding DNA: TGTGCCAGCAGTTACTCGGCTAGCGGATCCTACAATGAGCAGTTCTTC. Amino acid sequence: CASSYSASGSYNEQFF. This chain uses TRBV6-5 with TRBJ2-1, with 7 nucleotides matching TRBD2. V was pared by 0 bases and J by 1 base, with 3 bases of the junction left unmatched. The V gene's germline CDR1 is MNHEY and CDR2 SVGAGI. The CDR3 extends over 16 amino acids.

The chain carries TRBV12-3 or TRBV12-4 and TRBJ1-1; D perhaps matches TRBD1 (5 bases). V was trimmed by 8 bases and J by 6 bases, leaving 13 bases between them. This CDR3 is built from 12 residues. The chain's CDR3 is CASGTGLAEAFF. CDR3 in DNA: TGTGCCAGCGGAACAGGTTTGGCTGAAGCTTTCTTT.

This clonotype was observed a handful of times. The chain couples TRBV7-2 to TRBJ1-2; 8 nucleotides agree with TRBD1. The CDR3 totals 17 residues. V lost 6 bases and J lost 0; bases outside the gene matches: 12. CDR1 and CDR2 (germline): SGHTA, FQGNSA. In DNA, the CDR3 is TGTGCCAGCAGGGGCATGGGGACAGGCTTGACTAACTATGGCTACACCTTC. Its protein product is CASRGMGTGLTNYGYTF.

At least ten counts were recorded for this clonotype. The chain couples TRBV5-1 to TRBJ2-4, with D possibly TRBD1 on 6 matching bases. The CDR3 has 18 residues. CDR1 is SGHRS and CDR2 is YFSETQ in the germline V gene. The germline V and J ends were trimmed by 0 bases and 0 bases, with 16 bases remaining between them. CDR3 residues: CASSLGRGQGGAKNIQYF. For the CDR3, the DNA is TGCGCCAGCAGCTTGGGTAGGGGCCAAGGGGGAGCCAAAAACATTCAGTACTTC.

The chain employs TRBV4-1 and TRBJ2-4, with a tentative D call TRBD2 (6 bases). Germline-derived CDR1 and CDR2 are MGHRA and YSYEKL. CDR3 length: 13 amino acids. The V end lost 1 base, the J end lost 11 bases, and 12 bases lay between the germline ends. DNA of the CDR3: TGCGCCAGCAGCCAAGGTGACGGGAGTTTTCAGTACTTC. It specifies CASSQGDGSFQYF.

This clonotype occurred a few times. The V and J genes are TRBV7-9 and TRBJ2-5, with 8 bases identical to TRBD1. This CDR3 is built from 16 residues. With 5 bases clipped from V and 4 bases from J, the junction kept 12 bases outside the gene matches. Germline V lookup: CDR1 SEHNR, CDR2 FQNEAQ (reference sequence). The CDR3 sequence: CASSPILGQGRETQYF. The CDR3 DNA reads as TGTGCCAGCAGCCCGATCCTTGGACAGGGACGAGAGACCCAGTACTTC.

This clonotype appeared a few times. The chain links TRBV7-2 to TRBJ2-7; weak D call: TRBD2 (6 bases). Germline values: CDR1 SGHTA, CDR2 FQGNSA. The CDR3 consists of 13 residues. The ends were cut back, 8 bases at V and 4 bases at J, with 15 bases in the middle. The CDR3 sequence is CASEPLATYEQYF. CDR3 DNA: TGTGCCAGCGAACCCCTAGCGACTTACGAGCAGTACTTC.

This clonotype was seen a few times. The CDR3: CASSASAGGGTDTQYF. The CDR3 DNA is TGTGCCAGCAGCGCATCAGCGGGAGGGGGAACAGATACGCAGTATTTT. The chain carries TRBV9 and TRBJ2-3, with 10 positions matching TRBD2. J was trimmed by 3 bases and V by 3 bases; bases with no gene match: 7. This CDR3 is built from 16 residues. Germline lookup yields CDR1 SGDLS and CDR2 YYNGEE.